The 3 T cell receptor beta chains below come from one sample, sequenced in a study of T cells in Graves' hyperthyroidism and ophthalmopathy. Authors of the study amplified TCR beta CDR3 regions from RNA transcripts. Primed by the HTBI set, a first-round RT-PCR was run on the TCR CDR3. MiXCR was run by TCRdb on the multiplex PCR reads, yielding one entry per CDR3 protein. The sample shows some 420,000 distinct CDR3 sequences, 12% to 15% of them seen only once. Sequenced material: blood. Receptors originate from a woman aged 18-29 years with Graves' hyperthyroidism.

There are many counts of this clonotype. The CDR3 nucleotides are TGTGCCAGCAGCTTTTACCGCAACACTGAAGCTTTCTTT. It codes for CASSFYRNTEAFF. The V and J genes are TRBV5-6 and TRBJ1-1; the D is unclear. The CDR3 loop spans 13 amino acids. Deletions cut 2 bases from V and 2 bases from J, with 7 bases between. In germline, CDR1 is SGHDT, CDR2 YYEEEE. The full variable domain, its missing parts supplied by reference TRBV5-6 and TRBJ1-1, is DAGVTQSPTHLIKTRGQQVTLRCSPKSGHDTVSWYQQALGQGPQFIFQYYEEEERQRGNFPDRFSGHQFPNYSSELNVNALLLGDSALYLCASSFYRNTEAFFGQGTRLTVV.

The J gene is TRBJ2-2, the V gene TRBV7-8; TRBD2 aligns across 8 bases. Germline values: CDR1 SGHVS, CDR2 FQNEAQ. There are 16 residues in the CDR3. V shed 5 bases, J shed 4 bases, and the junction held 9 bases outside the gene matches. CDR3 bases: TGTGCCAGCAGCGCGAGGCTTAGCGGGATCACCGGGGAGCTGTTTTTT. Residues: CASSARLSGITGELFF.

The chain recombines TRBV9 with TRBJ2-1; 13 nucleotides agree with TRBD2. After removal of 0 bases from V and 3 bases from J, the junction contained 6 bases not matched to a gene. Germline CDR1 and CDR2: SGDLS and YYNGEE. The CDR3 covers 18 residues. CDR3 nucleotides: TGTGCCAGCAGCGTAGGGGGACTAGCGGGAAGGAACTACAATGAGCAGTTCTTC. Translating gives CASSVGGLAGRNYNEQFF. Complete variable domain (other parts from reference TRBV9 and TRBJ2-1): DSGVTQTPKHLITATGQRVTLRCSPRSGDLSVYWYQQSLDQGLQFLIQYYNGEERAKGNILERFSAQQFPDLHSELNLSSLELGDSALYFCASSVGGLAGRNYNEQFFGPGTRLTVL.